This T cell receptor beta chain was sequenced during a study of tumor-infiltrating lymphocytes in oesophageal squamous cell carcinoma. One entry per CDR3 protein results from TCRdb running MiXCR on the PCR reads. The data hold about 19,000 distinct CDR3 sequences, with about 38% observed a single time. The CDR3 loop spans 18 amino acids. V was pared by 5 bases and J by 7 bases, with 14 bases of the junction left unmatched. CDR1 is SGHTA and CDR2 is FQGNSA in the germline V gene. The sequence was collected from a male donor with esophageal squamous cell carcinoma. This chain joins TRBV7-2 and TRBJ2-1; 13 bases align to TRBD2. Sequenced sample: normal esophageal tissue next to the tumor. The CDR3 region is CASSQRGTSGRAKNEQFF. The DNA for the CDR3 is TGTGCCAGCAGCCAAAGGGGTACTAGCGGGAGGGCCAAGAATGAGCAGTTCTTC.